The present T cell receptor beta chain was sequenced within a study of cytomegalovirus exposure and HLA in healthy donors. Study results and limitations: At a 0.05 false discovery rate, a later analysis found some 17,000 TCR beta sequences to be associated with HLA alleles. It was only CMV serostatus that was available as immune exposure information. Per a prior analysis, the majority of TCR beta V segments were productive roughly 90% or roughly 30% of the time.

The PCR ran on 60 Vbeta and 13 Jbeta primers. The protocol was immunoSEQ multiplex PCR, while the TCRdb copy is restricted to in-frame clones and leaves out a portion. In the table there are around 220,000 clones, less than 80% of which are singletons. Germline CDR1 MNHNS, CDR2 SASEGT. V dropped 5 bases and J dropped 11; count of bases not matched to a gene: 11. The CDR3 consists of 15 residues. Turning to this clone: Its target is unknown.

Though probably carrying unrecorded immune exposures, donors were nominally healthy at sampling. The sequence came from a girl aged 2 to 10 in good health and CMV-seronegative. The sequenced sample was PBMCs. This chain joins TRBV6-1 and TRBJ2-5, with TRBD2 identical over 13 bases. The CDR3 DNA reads TGTGCCAGCAGTAAACGGACTAGCGGGAGCCCTCAGCAGTACTTC. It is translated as CASSKRTSGSPQQYF.